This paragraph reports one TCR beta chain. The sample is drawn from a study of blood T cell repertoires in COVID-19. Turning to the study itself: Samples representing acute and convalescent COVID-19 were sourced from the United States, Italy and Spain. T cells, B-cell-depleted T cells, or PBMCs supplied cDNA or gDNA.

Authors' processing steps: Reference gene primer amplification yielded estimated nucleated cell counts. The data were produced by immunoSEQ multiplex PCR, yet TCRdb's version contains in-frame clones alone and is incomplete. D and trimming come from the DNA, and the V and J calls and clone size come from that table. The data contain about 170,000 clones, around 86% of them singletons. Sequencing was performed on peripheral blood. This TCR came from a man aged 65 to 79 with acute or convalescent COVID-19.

CDR3 sequence: CASSLTSYQETQYF. DNA of the CDR3: TGTGCCAGCAGCCTGACTAGTTACCAAGAGACCCAGTACTTC. This chain connects TRBV5-4 to TRBJ2-5; TRBD2 might be the D (6 bases). The CDR3 totals 14 residues. Germline V gene data show CDR1 as SGHNT and CDR2 as YYREEE (reference sequence). The V end was cut by 4 bases, the J end by 0 bases, with 10 bases between.